Listed here are 5 T cell receptor beta chains from one sample, sequenced in a study of T cells in Graves' hyperthyroidism and ophthalmopathy. The TCR beta CDR3 regions underwent amplification using RNA transcripts as the source. HTBI primers were the set used in a first-round RT-PCR of the TCR CDR3. MiXCR, run by TCRdb on the multiplex PCR reads, gives a single entry per CDR3 protein. This repertoire shows 250,000 to 300,000 distinct CDR3 sequences, around 15% found once; its top ten account for roughly 30%. The sequenced material came from blood. The receptors derive from a woman in her fifties or sixties with Graves' hyperthyroidism that later progressed to Graves' ophthalmopathy.

This clonotype is medium-sized in the sample. J is TRBJ2-3 and V is TRBV11-2, with 7 positions matching TRBD2. The CDR3 is made up of 13 amino acids. Trimming removed 2 bases from V and 6 bases from J; junction bases left unmatched: 2. CDR1 is SGHAT, CDR2 FQNNGV, per germline. Here the CDR3 reads CASSLMGGDTQYF. The CDR3 DNA sequence: TGTGCCAGCAGCTTAATGGGGGGGGATACGCAGTATTTT.

The V and J genes are TRBV28 and TRBJ2-5; 12 bases are shared with TRBD2. The CDR3 runs 16 residues. With 3 bases clipped from V and 6 bases from J, the junction kept 8 bases outside the gene matches. Germline assignment: CDR1 MDHEN and CDR2 SYDVKM. DNA for the CDR3: TGTGCCAGCAGTTTGCTCTCGACTAGCGGGAGTCAGACCCAGTACTTC. As protein: CASSLLSTSGSQTQYF. Based on the CDR3 plus reference TRBV28 and TRBJ2-5, the full variable domain is DVKVTQSSRYLVKRTGEKVFLECVQDMDHENMFWYRQDPGLGLRLIYFSYDVKMKEKGDIPEGYSVSREKKERFSLILESASTNQTSMYLCASSLLSTSGSQTQYFGPGTRLLVL.

This clonotype was detected ten times or more. The chain employs TRBV7-8 and TRBJ2-5, with D possibly matching TRBD1 (5 bases). The germline gives CDR1 SGHVS, CDR2 FQNEAQ. V was shortened by 3 bases and J by 13 bases, with 21 bases between the two germline ends. CDR3 length equals 14 residues. The CDR3 DNA follows: TGTGCCAGCAGCTTCGTTATCAGGGCCTCCGGTTGGTACTTC. Its translation is CASSFVIRASGWYF. The full variable domain, in which reference TRBV7-8 and TRBJ2-5 provide the parts outside the CDR3, is GAGVSQSPRYKVAKRGQDVALRCDPISGHVSLFWYQQALGQGPEFLTYFQNEAQLDKSGLPSDRFFAERPEGSVSTLKIQRTQQEDSAVYLCASSFVIRASGWYFGPGTRLLVL.

This clonotype has just one count. The rearrangement joins TRBV28 to TRBJ2-1; 12 bases line up with TRBD1. Germline CDR1 reads MDHEN; CDR2 reads SYDVKM. The ends lost 8 bases at V and 3 bases at J; junction bases unmatched: 11. The CDR3 loop spans 17 amino acids. CDR3 region: CASATGTGGAVYNEQFF. CDR3 nucleotide sequence: TGTGCCAGCGCTACCGGGACAGGGGGCGCGGTCTACAATGAGCAGTTCTTC.

This clonotype came up a few times. The chain employs TRBV6-1 and TRBJ2-1, with 8 bases that match TRBD1. The CDR3 covers 12 residues. CDR1 and CDR2 (germline): MNHNS, SASEGT. Trimming cost V 8 bases and J 8 bases; bases outside gene matches: 5. The CDR3 region is CASLVTGDEQFF. CDR3 sequence (DNA): TGTGCCAGCCTCGTGACAGGGGATGAGCAGTTCTTC.